Described below is a single T cell receptor beta chain sequence and its context. CDR1 and CDR2 (germline): SGHTA, FQGNSA. This CDR3 region has 13 residues. Trimming stripped 6 bases from V and 6 bases from J, with 14 bases between. These data belong to a study of regulatory T cells in long-lasting Graves disease. This sample's time point: newly diagnosed GD, antithyroid drugs for less than 3 months. Extracted RNA from PBMCs served as the source of the TCR library. Libraries of TCR beta came from iRepertoire HTBI primers plus Arm-PCR of CDR3 regions. TCRdb reprocessed the multiplex PCR reads with MiXCR, giving one entry per CDR3 protein. The sample includes a few hundred thousand distinct CDR3 sequences, roughly 10% of them seen just once. The data were also submitted as part of a second study, on T cells in Graves' hyperthyroidism and ophthalmopathy. That publication notes: When ophthalmopathy did not progress within 18 months, Graves' hyperthyroidism was considered stable. A 13 V-J signature model discriminated ophthalmopathy versus stable hyperthyroidism. Onset of ophthalmopathy came a median around 6.5 months after the model predicted it.

The input for sequencing was peripheral blood mononuclear cells (PBMCs), taken at new diagnosis, from a patient treated with antithyroid drugs. The TCR comes from a woman aged 18-29 years with Graves disease. V gene TRBV7-2 combines with J gene TRBJ1-1; tentative D call: TRBD1 (5 bases). The CDR3 spells CASRVDSGAEAFF. CDR3 coding DNA: TGTGCCAGCAGAGTAGACAGTGGCGCTGAAGCTTTCTTT. Using reference TRBV7-2 and TRBJ1-1 for the parts outside the CDR3, the full variable domain is GAGVSQSPSNKVTEKGKDVELRCDPISGHTALYWYRQSLGQGLEFLIYFQGNSAPDKSGLPSDRFSAERTGGSVSTLTIQRTQQEDSAVYLCASRVDSGAEAFFGQGTRLTVV.